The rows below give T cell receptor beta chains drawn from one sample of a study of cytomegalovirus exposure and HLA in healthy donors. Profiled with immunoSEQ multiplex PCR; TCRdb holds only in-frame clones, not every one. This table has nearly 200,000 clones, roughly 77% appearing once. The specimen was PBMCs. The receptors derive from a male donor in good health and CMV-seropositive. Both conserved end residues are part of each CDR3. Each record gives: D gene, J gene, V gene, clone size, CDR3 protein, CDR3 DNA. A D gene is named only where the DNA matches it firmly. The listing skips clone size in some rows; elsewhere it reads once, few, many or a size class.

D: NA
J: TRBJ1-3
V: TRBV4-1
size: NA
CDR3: CASSQGSSGNTIYF
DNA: TGCGCCAGCAGCCAAGGCAGCTCTGGAAACACCATATATTTT

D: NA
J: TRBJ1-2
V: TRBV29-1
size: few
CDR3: CSVEESYSGYGYTF
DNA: TGCAGCGTTGAAGAATCTTACTCCGGCTATGGCTACACCTTC

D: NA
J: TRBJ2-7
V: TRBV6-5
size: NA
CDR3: CASSPYGVSTYEQYF
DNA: TGTGCCAGCAGTCCCTATGGAGTATCGACCTACGAGCAGTACTTC

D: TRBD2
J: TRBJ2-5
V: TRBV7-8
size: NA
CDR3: CASWREEETQYF
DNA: TGTGCCAGCTGGCGGGAGGAAGAGACCCAGTACTTC

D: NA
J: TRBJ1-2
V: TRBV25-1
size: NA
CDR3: CASSVTVRGLFYGYTF
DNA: TGTGCCAGCAGTGTTACAGTAAGGGGCCTCTTCTATGGCTACACCTTC

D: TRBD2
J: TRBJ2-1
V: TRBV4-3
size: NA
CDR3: CASSQFGLAGALAFEQFF
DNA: TGCGCCAGCAGCCAATTTGGACTAGCGGGAGCATTGGCTTTTGAGCAGTTCTTC

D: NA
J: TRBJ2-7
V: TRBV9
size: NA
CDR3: CASSVGPESYEQYF
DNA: TGTGCCAGCAGCGTAGGTCCTGAAAGCTACGAGCAGTACTTC

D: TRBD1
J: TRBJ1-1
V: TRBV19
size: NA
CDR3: CASRNRDRATEAFF
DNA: TGTGCCAGTAGAAACCGGGACAGGGCTACTGAAGCTTTCTTT

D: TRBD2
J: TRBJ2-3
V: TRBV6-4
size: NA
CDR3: CASSYSGGLTDTQYF
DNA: TGTGCCAGCAGTTATTCGGGGGGGCTCACAGATACGCAGTATTTT

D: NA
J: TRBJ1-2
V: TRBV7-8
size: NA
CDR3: CASSLRDTSYGYTF
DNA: TGTGCCAGCAGCTTAAGGGACACCTCGTATGGCTACACCTTC

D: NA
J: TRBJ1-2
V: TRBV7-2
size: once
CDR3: CASSPAGEAPRYGYTF
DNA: TGTGCCAGCAGCCCGGCGGGGGAGGCGCCCCGCTATGGCTACACCTTC

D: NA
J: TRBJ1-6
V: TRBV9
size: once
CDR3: CASSLYNSPLHF
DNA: TGTGCCAGCAGCCTCTATAATTCACCCCTCCACTTT

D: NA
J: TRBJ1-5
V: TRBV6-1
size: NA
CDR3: CASRVGGGNQPQHF
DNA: TGTGCCAGCAGGGTGGGAGGAGGCAATCAGCCCCAGCATTTT

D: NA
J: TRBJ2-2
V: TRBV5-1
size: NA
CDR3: CASSLAYNTGELFF
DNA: TGCGCCAGCAGCTTGGCTTATAACACCGGGGAGCTGTTTTTT

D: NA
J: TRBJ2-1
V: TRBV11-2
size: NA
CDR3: CASSLVGGNYNEQFF
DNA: TGTGCCAGCAGCTTAGTGGGAGGTAACTACAATGAGCAGTTCTTC

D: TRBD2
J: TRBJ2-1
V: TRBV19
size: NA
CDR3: CASSIGGGPYNEQFF
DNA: TGTGCCAGTAGTATTGGCGGGGGGCCCTACAATGAGCAGTTCTTC

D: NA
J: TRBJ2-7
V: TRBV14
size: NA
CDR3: CASSYIQGKQYF
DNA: TGTGCCAGCAGCTACATCCAGGGTAAGCAGTACTTC

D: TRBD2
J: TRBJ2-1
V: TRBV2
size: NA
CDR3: CASSSLAGNEQFF
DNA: TGTGCCAGCAGTAGTTTAGCGGGCAATGAGCAGTTCTTC

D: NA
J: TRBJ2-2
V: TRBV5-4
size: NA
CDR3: CASSSTGLNTGELFF
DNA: TGTGCCAGCAGCTCTACAGGGTTGAACACCGGGGAGCTGTTTTTT

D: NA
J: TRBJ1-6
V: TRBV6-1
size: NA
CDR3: CASSERTYNSPLHF
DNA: TGTGCCAGCAGTGAGCGGACTTATAATTCACCCCTCCACTTT

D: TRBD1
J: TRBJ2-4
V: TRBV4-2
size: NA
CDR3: CASADREMDIQYF
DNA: TGTGCCAGCGCCGACAGGGAGATGGACATTCAGTACTTC

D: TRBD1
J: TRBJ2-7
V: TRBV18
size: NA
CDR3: CASSPPGTGGAHEQYF
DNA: TGTGCCAGCTCACCACCCGGGACAGGGGGCGCGCACGAGCAGTACTTC

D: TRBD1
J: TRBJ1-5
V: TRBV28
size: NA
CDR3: CASTTRGPHQPQHF
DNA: TGTGCCAGCACAACGAGGGGGCCACATCAGCCCCAGCATTTT

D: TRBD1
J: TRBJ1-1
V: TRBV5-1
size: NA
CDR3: CASSFERVGRGRVGKNTEAFF
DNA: TGCGCCAGCAGCTTTGAGAGGGTAGGCAGGGGGCGGGTTGGTAAGAACACTGAAGCTTTCTTT

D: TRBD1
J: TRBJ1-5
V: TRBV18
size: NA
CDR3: CASSPPYGPGGTGQPQHF
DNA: TGTGCCAGCTCACCACCGTATGGGCCAGGGGGCACCGGACAGCCCCAGCATTTT

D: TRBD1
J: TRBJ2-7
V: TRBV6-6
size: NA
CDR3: CASSWATGTYEQYF
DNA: TGTGCCAGCAGTTGGGCGACAGGGACCTACGAGCAGTACTTC

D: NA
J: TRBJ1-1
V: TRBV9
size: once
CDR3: CASSVDEGTEAFF
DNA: TGTGCCAGCAGCGTAGACGAGGGCACTGAAGCTTTCTTT

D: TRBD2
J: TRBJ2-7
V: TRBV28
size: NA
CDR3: CASSSPQAGGRNEQYF
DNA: TGTGCCAGCAGTTCACCTCAGGCGGGAGGGCGTAACGAGCAGTACTTC

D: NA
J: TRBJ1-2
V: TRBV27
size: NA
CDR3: CASSPAGGYGYTF
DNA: TGTGCCAGCAGCCCCGCCGGGGGCTATGGCTACACCTTC

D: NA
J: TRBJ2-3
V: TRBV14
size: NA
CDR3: CASSQSLQVTDTQYF
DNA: TGTGCCAGCAGCCAATCCCTCCAGGTCACAGATACGCAGTATTTT

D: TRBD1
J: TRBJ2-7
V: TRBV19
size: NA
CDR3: CASSPSPGQSSLGQYF
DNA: TGTGCCAGTAGTCCCTCTCCGGGACAGAGTTCTTTAGGGCAGTACTTC

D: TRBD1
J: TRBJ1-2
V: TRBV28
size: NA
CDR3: CASSPPQGAHGGYGYTF
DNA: TGTGCCAGCAGTCCACCGCAGGGGGCCCATGGTGGCTATGGCTACACCTTC

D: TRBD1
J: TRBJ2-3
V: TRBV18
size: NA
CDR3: CASSPPDRAGIDNLADTQYF
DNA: TGTGCCAGCTCACCACCGGACAGGGCTGGGATCGATAATCTTGCAGATACGCAGTATTTT

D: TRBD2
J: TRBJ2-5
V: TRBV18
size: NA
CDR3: CASSPPGGLAQTQYF
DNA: TGTGCCAGCTCACCACCCGGGGGACTAGCACAGACCCAGTACTTC

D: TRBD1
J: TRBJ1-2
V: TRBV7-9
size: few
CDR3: CASSLLVTGGQGYGYTF
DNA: TGTGCCAGCAGCTTATTGGTTACAGGGGGCCAGGGCTATGGCTACACCTTC

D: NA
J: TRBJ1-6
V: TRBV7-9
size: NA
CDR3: CASSFSEGAAHF
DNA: TGTGCCAGCAGCTTCAGTGAAGGGGCAGCTCATTTT

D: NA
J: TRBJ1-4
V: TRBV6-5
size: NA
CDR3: CASSSTASNEKLFF
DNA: TGTGCCAGCAGTTCGACAGCTTCTAATGAAAAACTGTTTTTT

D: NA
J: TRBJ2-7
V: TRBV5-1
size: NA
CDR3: CASSPSSGYEQYF
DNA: TGCGCCAGCAGCCCGAGTTCAGGGTACGAGCAGTACTTC

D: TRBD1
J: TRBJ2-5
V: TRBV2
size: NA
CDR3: CASSSWRQGEETQYF
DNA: TGTGCCAGCAGTTCGTGGAGACAGGGCGAAGAGACCCAGTACTTC

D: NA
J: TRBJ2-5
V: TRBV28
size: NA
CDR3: CASSKRLQETQYF
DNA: TGTGCCAGCAGTAAGCGCTTACAAGAGACCCAGTACTTC

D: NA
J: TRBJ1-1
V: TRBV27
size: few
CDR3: CASSFHRAAEAFF
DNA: TGTGCCAGCAGTTTTCACAGGGCGGCTGAAGCTTTCTTT

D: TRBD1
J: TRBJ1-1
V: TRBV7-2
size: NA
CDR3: CASSLADRGEAFF
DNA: TGTGCCAGCAGCCTGGCGGACAGGGGGGAAGCTTTCTTT

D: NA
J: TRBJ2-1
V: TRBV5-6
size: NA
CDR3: CASKVWSSYNEQFF
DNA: TGTGCCAGCAAAGTTTGGAGCTCCTACAATGAGCAGTTCTTC

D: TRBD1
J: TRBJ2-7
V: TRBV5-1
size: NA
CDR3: CASSLAGAGGSYEQYF
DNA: TGCGCCAGCAGCTTGGCCGGGGCAGGGGGTTCCTACGAGCAGTACTTC